This T cell receptor beta chain was recovered during a study of cytomegalovirus exposure and HLA in healthy donors. The CDR3 consists of 14 residues. V lost 1 base, J lost 8 bases, and 14 bases lay in between. Germline CDR1 and CDR2: LNHDA and SQIVND (reference sequence). Primers for the PCR totalled 60 Vbeta and 13 Jbeta. Sequencing used immunoSEQ multiplex PCR; TCRdb keeps in-frame clones, though not all of them. The sample has more than 65,000 clones; 74% are singletons. Specimen: PBMCs. The chain is built from TRBV19 and TRBJ1-1; tentative D call: TRBD1 (6 bases). This clonotype originated in a woman aged 55 to 70 in good health and CMV-seropositive. CDR3 coding DNA: TGTGCCAGTAGTATAGTAGGAGGACAGAGAGAAGCTTTCTTT. Its translation is CASSIVGGQREAFF.